Here is one T cell receptor (beta chain) with its context. The target antigen is unknown. CDR3 size: 15 residues. V was trimmed by 6 bases and J by 6 bases, leaving 20 bases between them. This entry belongs to a study of response to subunit inactivated influenza vaccine. A single record per CDR3 protein comes from TCRdb applying MiXCR to the RT-PCR reads. Altogether 500,000 to 600,000 distinct CDR3 sequences are present, around 11% being singletons, with the ten largest covering 10%. Study-level results: Few additional T cells are recruited per seasonal influenza vaccination, authors suggested.

The gene calls are TRBV12-3 or TRBV12-4 and TRBJ1-1; possibly TRBD1 for D (5 bases). The specimen comprised PBMCs from blood, sampled on the day of vaccination. The receptor was derived from a man in his fifties or sixties who received an inactivated influenza vaccine. In DNA, the CDR3 is TGTGCCAGCAGCCCCGCCGGGACGGGAAAATCTGAAGCTTTCTTT. Its translation is CASSPAGTGKSEAFF.